These 30 T cell receptor beta chains came from one sample sequenced in a study of T-cell reconstitution after alpha-beta-depleted transplantation in children (dated by TCRdb to the mid-2010s). Receptor libraries were prepared by PCR. The instrument was an Illumina HiSeq 2500. To normalize quantification of the TCRbeta repertoire, the TCR libraries were built with molecular barcoding that relied on unique molecular identifiers. TCRdb itself trimmed the public reads at Q25 with fastp, ran MiXCR and retained productive beta chains. CDR3 protein duplicates are merged, each entry listing the most common genes and DNA. This sample holds roughly 500,000 distinct CDR3 sequences; roughly an eighth were observed only once. More than 5.5% of the sample comes from the top ten. The starting material was PBMCs from the stem cell graft donor, obtained from the stem cell graft. All receptors derive from a human donor who donated a stem cell graft to a child with combined immunodeficiency.

In this sample, this clonotype turned up many times. The chain links TRBV19 to TRBJ1-1, with TRBD1 matching over 7 bases. The CDR3 is 15 amino acids. CDR1 and CDR2 (germline): LNHDA, SQIVND (reference sequence). Trimming cost V 1 base and J 5 bases; bases outside gene matches: 7. DNA for the CDR3: TGTGCCAGTAGTATAGGGGACAGACGGTGGACTGAAGCTTTCTTT. Translating gives CASSIGDRRWTEAFF.

The sample holds a few counts of this clonotype. The chain employs TRBV20-1 and TRBJ1-6; D not certain. Trimming stripped 0 bases from V and 6 bases from J, with 9 bases between. The CDR3 has 14 amino acids. In germline, CDR1 is DFQATT, CDR2 SNEGSKA (reference sequence). The CDR3 DNA reads as TGCAGTGCTAGAGATCTGGCACCTAATTCACCCCTCCACTTT. Its protein product is CSARDLAPNSPLHF.

The rearrangement joins TRBV7-2 to TRBJ1-5; the D is unclear. The CDR3 is made up of 15 amino acids. Germline lookup yields CDR1 SGHTA and CDR2 FQGNSA. The V gene lost 0 bases and the J gene lost 1 base, with 7 bases spanning the gap. The CDR3 bases are TGTGCCAGCAGCTTAGCACCGGTCAGCAATCAGCCCCAGCATTTT. Translating it yields CASSLAPVSNQPQHF.

This clonotype was seen only a few times. CDR3 bases: TGCGCCAGCAGCCAGGGACGTTTTGATGAAAAACTGTTTTTT. Protein sequence: CASSQGRFDEKLFF. The chain employs TRBV5-1 and TRBJ1-4; a weak D match, TRBD1 (5 bases). V dropped 4 bases and J dropped 6 bases, with 13 bases sitting between them. Germline V gene sequence: CDR1 SGHRS, CDR2 YFSETQ. The CDR3 is 14 residues long.

This clonotype appeared a few times. V is TRBV29-1 and J is TRBJ1-1, with no clear D. CDR1 is SQVTM and CDR2 is ANQGSEA in the germline V gene. CDR3 length equals 16 residues. Deletions cut 7 bases from V and 5 bases from J, with 26 bases between. The CDR3 nucleotides are TGCAGCGCCCGTGATGGGTGGGTAGGTTATGAGACTGAAGCTTTCTTT. It is translated as CSARDGWVGYETEAFF.

This clonotype was picked up many times. The chain combines TRBV12-3 or TRBV12-4 with TRBJ2-1, with D possibly called TRBD1 or TRBD2 (6 bases each). The CDR3 extends over 17 amino acids. Trimming cost V 4 bases and J 5 bases, with 21 bases left between them. The CDR3 sequence: CASSSFLGGRGNNEQFF. The CDR3 DNA sequence: TGTGCCAGCAGTTCATTCCTAGGGGGGCGCGGAAACAATGAGCAGTTCTTC.

This clonotype has just a few counts. This chain links TRBV20-1 with TRBJ2-3; 9 positions agree with TRBD1. With V trimmed by 6 bases and J by 3 bases, 4 bases remained unmatched. The CDR3 runs to 13 residues. Germline CDR1 is DFQATT and CDR2 is SNEGSKA (reference sequence). Here the CDR3 reads CSAGTGSTDTQYF. For the CDR3, the DNA is TGCAGTGCCGGGACAGGGAGTACAGATACGCAGTATTTT.

This clonotype showed up just a few times. The chain employs TRBV18 and TRBJ2-2; possibly TRBD2 for D (5 bases). The CDR3 has 15 amino acids. Trimming removed 2 bases from V and 6 bases from J, with 13 bases in between. In germline, CDR1 is KGHSH, CDR2 LQKENI. The DNA for the CDR3 is TGTGCCAGCTCACCAAGTCTGCGGGTAGCCGGGGAGCTGTTTTTT. Amino acids: CASSPSLRVAGELFF.

This clonotype was seen only a few times. J is TRBJ2-7 and V is TRBV18, with TRBD2 matching over 7 bases. The junction had 11 bases not matched to a gene; V was cut back by 3 bases and J by 0 bases. Germline lookup yields CDR1 KGHSH and CDR2 LQKENI. The CDR3 totals 17 residues. For the CDR3, the DNA is TGTGCCAGCTCACCTGAAGGTGTCCAGCGGGGCTCCTACGAGCAGTACTTC. The encoded protein is CASSPEGVQRGSYEQYF.

This clonotype was seen many times. This rearrangement joins TRBV6-2 or TRBV6-3 to TRBJ2-1; D might be TRBD2 (6 bases). This CDR3 comprises 15 residues. Trimming removed 4 bases from V and 7 bases from J, with 17 bases in between. Per germline, CDR1 MNHEY and CDR2 SVGEGT. The DNA for the CDR3 is TGTGCCAGCAGTTTCTTGCTGGGACTTCTTAATGAGCAGTTCTTC. It is translated as CASSFLLGLLNEQFF.

This clonotype appeared many times. This rearrangement joins TRBV5-1 to TRBJ2-7; D possibly corresponds to TRBD1 (5 bases). Trimming cost V 0 bases and J 7 bases, with 8 bases left between them. Germline V CDR1 and CDR2: SGHRS, YFSETQ. This CDR3 is built from 12 residues. DNA of the CDR3: TGCGCCAGCAGCTTGGGGCAGGGTGAGCAGTACTTC. Its translation: CASSLGQGEQYF.

The chain combines TRBV9 with TRBJ2-5; TRBD1 is a possible D gene (5 bases). CDR1 is SGDLS, CDR2 YYNGEE, per germline. The CDR3 extends over 16 amino acids. Trimming shortened V by 4 bases and J by 2 bases, and 18 bases separated the two germline ends. This chain's CDR3 is CASSPLQGSYQETQYF. Here the CDR3 DNA reads TGTGCCAGCAGCCCCCTCCAGGGTAGCTATCAAGAGACCCAGTACTTC.

This clonotype has only a few counts. The chain has TRBV20-1 and TRBJ2-3; 7 nucleotides agree with TRBD2. Germline V gives CDR1 DFQATT, CDR2 SNEGSKA (reference sequence). After removal of 7 bases from V and 6 bases from J, the junction contained 10 bases not matched to a gene. There are 13 residues in the CDR3. CDR3 protein: CSVKGGEVDTQYF. DNA of the CDR3: TGCAGTGTTAAGGGAGGGGAGGTGGATACGCAGTATTTT.

This clonotype was counted between two and nine times. The chain combines TRBV5-1 with TRBJ2-3; TRBD2 matches at 7 bases. CDR3 size: 16 residues. Germline V gene sequence: CDR1 SGHRS, CDR2 YFSETQ. V lost 2 bases to trimming and J lost 1 base; unmatched junction nucleotides: 7. CDR3 DNA: TGCGCCAGCAGCTTTCTGAATGGGGGGGGCACAGATACGCAGTATTTT. Protein: CASSFLNGGGTDTQYF.

This chain links TRBV6-1 with TRBJ1-1, with 8 bases lining up with TRBD1. With 5 bases clipped from V and 2 bases from J, the junction kept 4 bases outside the gene matches. CDR3 size: 14 residues. Germline V gene lookup returns CDR1 MNHNS and CDR2 SASEGT. CDR3 sequence (DNA): TGTGCCAGCAGTAAGGGACAGGTTAACACTGAAGCTTTCTTT. It yields the protein CASSKGQVNTEAFF.

The V gene is TRBV20-1, the J gene TRBJ2-7, with TRBD2 identical over 10 bases. This CDR3 region has 15 residues. Germline V gene lookup returns CDR1 DFQATT and CDR2 SNEGSKA (reference sequence). V shed 0 bases, J shed 0 bases, and the junction held 2 bases outside the gene matches. As DNA, the CDR3 is TGCAGTGCTAGAGATCAGCGGGAGGGCTCCTACGAGCAGTACTTC. Its protein is CSARDQREGSYEQYF.

This clonotype was detected only a few times. The rearrangement joins TRBV7-6 to TRBJ2-7; D ambiguous. Germline assignment: CDR1 SGHVS and CDR2 FNYEAQ. V lost 5 bases, J lost 3 bases, and 14 bases lay in between. This CDR3 contains 14 residues. The CDR3 reads CASSPNPGHYEQYF. The CDR3 DNA reads as TGTGCCAGCAGCCCAAATCCAGGTCACTACGAGCAGTACTTC.

The chain uses TRBV12-3 or TRBV12-4 and TRBJ1-4; TRBD1 aligns across 8 bases. The CDR3 is 14 amino acids. Trimming at V came to 6 bases and at J to 8 bases, leaving 8 bases not matched to a gene. CDR3 DNA: TGTGCCAGCAGAATACAGGGGGATGGAGAAAAACTGTTTTTT. This encodes CASRIQGDGEKLFF.

The chain links TRBV18 to TRBJ2-7; D not certain. There are 14 residues in the CDR3. V lost 3 bases and J lost 4, with 13 bases in between. CDR1 is KGHSH and CDR2 is LQKENI in the germline V gene. The DNA of the CDR3 is TGTGCCAGCTCACCCGGTTCCGGGTCTTACGAGCAGTACTTC. This gives the protein CASSPGSGSYEQYF.

In its sample, this clonotype was seen a few times. This chain uses TRBV4-3 with TRBJ2-7; 7 bases match TRBD1. Germline CDR1 is LGHNA and CDR2 is YSLEER. J lost 0 bases, V lost 1 base, and 3 bases had no gene match. The CDR3 loop spans 15 amino acids. This chain's CDR3 is CASSQARTGSYEQYF. The CDR3 region has the DNA TGCGCCAGCAGCCAAGCGAGGACAGGCTCCTACGAGCAGTACTTC.

This clonotype was seen repeatedly, ten times or more. This chain uses TRBV29-1 with TRBJ2-7; D is undetermined. The germline V gene has CDR1 SQVTM and CDR2 ANQGSEA. Trimming removed 4 bases at V and 2 bases at J, with 6 bases between. This CDR3 is built from 11 residues. The CDR3 loop is CSVGGAYEQYF. CDR3 DNA sequence: TGCAGCGTTGGCGGAGCCTACGAGCAGTACTTC.

This clonotype occurred many times. This chain connects TRBV20-1 to TRBJ2-3; TRBD2 aligns across 10 bases. The V gene end was trimmed by 5 bases and the J gene end by 2 bases; junction bases not matched to a gene: 7. CDR3 size: 15 residues. Germline loops: CDR1 DFQATT, CDR2 SNEGSKA (reference sequence). CDR3 sequence reads: CSAEAGGPSTDTQYF. For the CDR3, the DNA is TGCAGTGCTGAAGCGGGAGGGCCCTCCACAGATACGCAGTATTTT.

This clonotype came up many times. The chain joins TRBV6-2 or TRBV6-3 to TRBJ2-7; D may be TRBD1 (6 bases). CDR3 length: 14 amino acids. Germline values: CDR1 MNHEY, CDR2 SVGEGT. Trimming left V 0 bases short and J 2 bases short, with 8 bases between. The DNA of the CDR3 is TGTGCCAGCAGTTACTCTTCAGGGGCCTACGAGCAGTACTTC. This sequence encodes CASSYSSGAYEQYF.

This clonotype was recorded many times. In DNA, the CDR3 is TGTGCCAGCAGTTTATCTAGCTACCACACAGATACGCAGTATTTT. Translation: CASSLSSYHTDTQYF. This rearrangement joins TRBV12-3 or TRBV12-4 to TRBJ2-3, with D tentatively TRBD2 (5 bases). This CDR3 is 15 amino acids long. Deletions cut 2 bases from V and 2 bases from J, with 11 bases between.

There are a few counts of this clonotype. This sequence joins TRBV30 and TRBJ2-5; TRBD1 matches 8 bases. V gave up 0 bases and J gave up 2 bases; unmatched junction bases: 5. Germline loops: CDR1 GTSNPN, CDR2 SVGIG (reference sequence). This CDR3 region has 15 residues. The CDR3 nucleotides read TGTGCCTGGAGTGTTAGTTGGACAGGGCAAGAGACCCAGTACTTC. Translated: CAWSVSWTGQETQYF.

This chain uses TRBV5-1 with TRBJ2-3; 13 bases are a match to TRBD2. The CDR3 is 20 residues long. Germline-derived CDR1 and CDR2 are SGHRS and YFSETQ. Trimming cost V 2 bases and J 3 bases; bases outside gene matches: 15. DNA for the CDR3: TGCGCCAGCAGCTTCACCACATCCAGCCCGACTAGCGGGAGGACAGATACGCAGTATTTT. It encodes CASSFTTSSPTSGRTDTQYF.

This clonotype was recorded at least ten times. The V call is TRBV7-2, the J call TRBJ1-1, with D possibly being TRBD1 (5 bases). Germline V CDR1 and CDR2: SGHTA, FQGNSA. Between the trimmed V and J ends, which lost 3 bases and 1 base, there was a span of 15 bases. This CDR3 is built from 16 residues. The CDR3 spells CASSFRWDVKNTEAFF. The CDR3, as DNA: TGTGCCAGCAGCTTTAGGTGGGACGTTAAGAACACTGAAGCTTTCTTT. Looking up the rest from reference TRBV7-2 and TRBJ1-1 gives the full variable domain: GAGVSQSPSNKVTEKGKDVELRCDPISGHTALYWYRQSLGQGLEFLIYFQGNSAPDKSGLPSDRFSAERTGGSVSTLTIQRTQQEDSAVYLCASSFRWDVKNTEAFFGQGTRLTVV.

This clonotype appeared a few times. The chain combines TRBV12-5 with TRBJ2-5; maybe TRBD2 (6 bases). The CDR3 runs to 15 residues. Germline V gene lookup returns CDR1 LGHNT and CDR2 FRNRAP. Trimming pared 4 bases from V and 1 base from J, leaving 13 bases between. For the CDR3, the DNA is TGTGCTAGTGGTTCCGCAGAAGCGGGCCAAGAGACCCAGTACTTC. It codes for CASGSAEAGQETQYF.

There are a few counts of this clonotype. V and J are TRBV7-9 and TRBJ1-2; no definite D call. Per germline, CDR1 SEHNR and CDR2 FQNEAQ (reference sequence). V shed 6 bases and J shed 8 bases, with 19 bases lying between them. The CDR3 loop spans 14 amino acids. The CDR3 protein is CASSTPTAPSGYTF. For the CDR3, the DNA is TGTGCCAGCAGTACCCCAACAGCGCCCTCAGGCTACACCTTC.

This clonotype showed up many times. This chain joins TRBV2 and TRBJ1-2; D is unresolved. CDR3 length: 14 amino acids. The germline CDR1 and CDR2 sequences are SNHLY and FYNNEI. The V and J ends lost 4 bases and 2 bases respectively, with 11 bases between them. The CDR3 bases are TGTGCCAGCAGTGTAGGCATCGTAAACTATGGCTACACCTTC. Translating it yields CASSVGIVNYGYTF.